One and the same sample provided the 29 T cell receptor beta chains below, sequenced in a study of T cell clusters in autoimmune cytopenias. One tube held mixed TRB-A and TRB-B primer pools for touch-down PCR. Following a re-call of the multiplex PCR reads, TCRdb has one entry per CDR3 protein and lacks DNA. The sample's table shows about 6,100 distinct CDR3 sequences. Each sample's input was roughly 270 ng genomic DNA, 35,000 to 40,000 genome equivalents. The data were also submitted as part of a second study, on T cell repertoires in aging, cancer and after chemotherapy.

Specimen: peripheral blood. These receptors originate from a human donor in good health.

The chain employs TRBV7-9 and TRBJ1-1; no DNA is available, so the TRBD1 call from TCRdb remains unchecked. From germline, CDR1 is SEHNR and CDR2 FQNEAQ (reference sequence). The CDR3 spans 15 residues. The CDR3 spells CASSPDRPMNTEAFF.

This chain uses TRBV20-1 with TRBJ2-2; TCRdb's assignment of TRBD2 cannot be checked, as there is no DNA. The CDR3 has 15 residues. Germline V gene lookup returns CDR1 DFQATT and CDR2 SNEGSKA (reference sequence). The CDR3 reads CSARPREALPRELFF.

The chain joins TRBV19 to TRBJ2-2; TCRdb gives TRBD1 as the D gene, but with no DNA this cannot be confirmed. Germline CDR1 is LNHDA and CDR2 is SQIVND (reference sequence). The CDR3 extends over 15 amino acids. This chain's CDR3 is CATHGDTRGTGELFF. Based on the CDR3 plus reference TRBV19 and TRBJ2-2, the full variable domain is DGGITQSPKYLFRKEGQNVTLSCEQNLNHDAMYWYRQDPGQGLRLIYYSQIVNDFQKGDIAEGYSVSREKKESFPLTVTSAQKNPTAFYLCATHGDTRGTGELFFGEGSRLTVL.

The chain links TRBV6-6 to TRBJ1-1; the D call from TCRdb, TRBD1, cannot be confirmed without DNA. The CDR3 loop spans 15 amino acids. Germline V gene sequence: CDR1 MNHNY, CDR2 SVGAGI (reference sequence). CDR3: CASSSRDSRNTEAFF.

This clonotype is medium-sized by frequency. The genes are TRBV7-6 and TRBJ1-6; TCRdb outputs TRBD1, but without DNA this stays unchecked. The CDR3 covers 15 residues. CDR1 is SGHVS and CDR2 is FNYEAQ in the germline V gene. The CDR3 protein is CASSSGQEGTKPLHF.

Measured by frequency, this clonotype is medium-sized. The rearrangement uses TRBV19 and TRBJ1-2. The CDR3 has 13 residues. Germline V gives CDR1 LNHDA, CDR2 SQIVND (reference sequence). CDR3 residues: CASSIAANYGYTF.

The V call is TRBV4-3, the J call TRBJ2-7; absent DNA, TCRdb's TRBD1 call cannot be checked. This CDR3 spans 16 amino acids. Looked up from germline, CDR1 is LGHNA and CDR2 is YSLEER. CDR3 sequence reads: CASSQEAAGTPYEQYF.

CDR3 sequence reads: CASSWQGYGYTF. The chain couples TRBV28 to TRBJ1-2; the D call from TCRdb, TRBD1, cannot be confirmed without DNA. Germline CDR1 is MDHEN and CDR2 is SYDVKM. The CDR3 totals 12 residues.

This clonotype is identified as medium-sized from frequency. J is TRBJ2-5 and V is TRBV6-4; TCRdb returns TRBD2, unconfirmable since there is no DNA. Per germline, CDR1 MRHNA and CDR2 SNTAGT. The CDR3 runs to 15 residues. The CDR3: CASSEGTSGQETQYF.

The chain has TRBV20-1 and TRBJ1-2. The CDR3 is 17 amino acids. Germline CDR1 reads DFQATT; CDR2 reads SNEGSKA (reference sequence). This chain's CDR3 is CSARDRQEVLRGYGYTF.

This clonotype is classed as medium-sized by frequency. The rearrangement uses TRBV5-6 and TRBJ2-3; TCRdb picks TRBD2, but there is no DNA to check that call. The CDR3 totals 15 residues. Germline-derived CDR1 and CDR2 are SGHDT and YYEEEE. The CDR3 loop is CASSSNLVSTDTQYF.

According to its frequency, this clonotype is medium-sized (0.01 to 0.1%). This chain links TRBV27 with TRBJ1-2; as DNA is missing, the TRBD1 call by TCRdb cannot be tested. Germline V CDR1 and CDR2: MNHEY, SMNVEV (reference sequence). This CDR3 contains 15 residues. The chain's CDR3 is CASSLGTGGENGYTF.

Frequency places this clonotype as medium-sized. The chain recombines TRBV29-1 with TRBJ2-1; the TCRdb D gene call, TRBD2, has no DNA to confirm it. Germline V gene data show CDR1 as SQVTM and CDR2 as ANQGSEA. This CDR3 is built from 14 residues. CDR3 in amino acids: CSAYEVAGDNEQFF.

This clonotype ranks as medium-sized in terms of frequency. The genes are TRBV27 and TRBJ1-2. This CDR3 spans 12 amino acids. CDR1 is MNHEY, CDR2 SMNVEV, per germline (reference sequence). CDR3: CASSPREGGYTF.

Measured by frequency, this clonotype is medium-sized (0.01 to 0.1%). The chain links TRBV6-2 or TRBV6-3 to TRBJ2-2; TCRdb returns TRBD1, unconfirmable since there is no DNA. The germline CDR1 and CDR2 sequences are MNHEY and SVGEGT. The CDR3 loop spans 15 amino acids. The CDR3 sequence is CASSYGTAETGELFF.

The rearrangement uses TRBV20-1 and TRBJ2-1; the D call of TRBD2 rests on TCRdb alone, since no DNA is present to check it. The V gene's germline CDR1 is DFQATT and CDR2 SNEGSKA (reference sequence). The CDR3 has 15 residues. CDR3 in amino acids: CSARTLAGWDNEQFF.

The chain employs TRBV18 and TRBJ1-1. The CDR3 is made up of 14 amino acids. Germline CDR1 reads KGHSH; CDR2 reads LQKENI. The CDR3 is CASSPPLQNTEAFF.

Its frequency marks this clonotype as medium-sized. The CDR3 loop reads CASSYDSGGRSSYEQYF. The chain joins TRBV6-6 to TRBJ2-7; TCRdb's D call, TRBD2, is unchecked because there is no DNA. CDR3 size: 17 residues. Per germline, CDR1 MNHNY and CDR2 SVGAGI (reference sequence).

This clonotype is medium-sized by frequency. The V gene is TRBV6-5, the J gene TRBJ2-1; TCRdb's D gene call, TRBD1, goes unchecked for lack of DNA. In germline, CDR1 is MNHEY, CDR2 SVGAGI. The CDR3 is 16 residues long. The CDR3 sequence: CASSSLTGGKSNEQFF.

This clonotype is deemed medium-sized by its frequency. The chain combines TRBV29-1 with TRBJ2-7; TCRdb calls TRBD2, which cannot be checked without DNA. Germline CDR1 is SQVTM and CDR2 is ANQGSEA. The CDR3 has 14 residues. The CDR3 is CSVEGEGYSSEQYF.

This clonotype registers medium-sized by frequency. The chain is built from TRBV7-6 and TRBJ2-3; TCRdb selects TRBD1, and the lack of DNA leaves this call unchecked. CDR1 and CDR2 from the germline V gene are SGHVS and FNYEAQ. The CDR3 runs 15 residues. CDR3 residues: CASSSFRGSTDTQYF.

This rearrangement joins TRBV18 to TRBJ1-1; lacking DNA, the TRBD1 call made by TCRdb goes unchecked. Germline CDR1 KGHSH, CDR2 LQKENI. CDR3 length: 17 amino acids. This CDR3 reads CASSPILTGGTNTEAFF.

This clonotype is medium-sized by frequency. This chain's CDR3 is CAISEGNEQFF. The chain uses TRBV10-3 and TRBJ2-1. Germline V gene sequence: CDR1 ENHRY, CDR2 SYGVKD. The CDR3 covers 11 residues.

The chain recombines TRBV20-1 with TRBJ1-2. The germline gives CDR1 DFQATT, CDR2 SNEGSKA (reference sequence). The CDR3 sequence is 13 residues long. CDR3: CSAIGRGLYGYTF.

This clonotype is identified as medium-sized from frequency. The CDR3 spells CASSPDSGPNQPQHF. This chain joins TRBV6-1 and TRBJ1-5. The CDR3 has 15 residues. Per the germline V gene, CDR1 is MNHNS and CDR2 is SASEGT.

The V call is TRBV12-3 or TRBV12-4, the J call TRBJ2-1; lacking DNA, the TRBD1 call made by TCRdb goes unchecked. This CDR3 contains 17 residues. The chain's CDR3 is CASSLGPLASSYNEQFF.

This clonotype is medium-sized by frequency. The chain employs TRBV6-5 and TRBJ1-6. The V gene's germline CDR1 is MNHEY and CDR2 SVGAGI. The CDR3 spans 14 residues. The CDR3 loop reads CASSQNQENSPLHF.

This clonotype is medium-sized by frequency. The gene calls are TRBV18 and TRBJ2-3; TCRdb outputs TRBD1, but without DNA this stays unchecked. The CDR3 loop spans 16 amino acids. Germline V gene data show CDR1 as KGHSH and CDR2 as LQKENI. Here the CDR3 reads CASSPLTGLSTDTQYF.

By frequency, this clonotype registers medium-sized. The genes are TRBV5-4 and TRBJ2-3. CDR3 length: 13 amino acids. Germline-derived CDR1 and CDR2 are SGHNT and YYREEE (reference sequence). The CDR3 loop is CASSLAGTDTQYF. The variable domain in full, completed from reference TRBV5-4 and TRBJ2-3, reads ETGVTQSPTHLIKTRGQQVTLRCSSQSGHNTVSWYQQALGQGPQFIFQYYREEENGRGNFPPRFSGLQFPNYSSELNVNALELDDSALYLCASSLAGTDTQYFGPGTRLTVL.